Detailed here is one TCR beta chain. Its target is not known. This specimen comes from a study of T cell responses to AZD1222 COVID-19 vaccine. Whole-study findings and limits: Among the donors, most were white British and more were female, and clonal diversity was possibly underestimated. Close to half of spike-specific TCRs reportedly recognize unmutated variant regions. The study found vaccine-associated CD4 TCRs spanning spike, dominant at 160-218 and 743-854.

Data came from immunoSEQ multiplex PCR; TCRdb stores just in-frame clones and leaves some out. The data contain approximately 160,000 clones, about 85% of them seen just once; the ten biggest clones take up 2.6%. The CDR3 has 13 amino acids. Trimming stripped 3 bases from V and 1 base from J, with 6 bases between. Germline values: CDR1 KGHSH, CDR2 LQKENI. This sequence joins TRBV18 and TRBJ1-1; unclear D gene. This clonotype originated in an adult in good health. This sample comprised peripheral blood, obtained on day 0 of AZD1222 vaccination. CDR3 loop: CASSPTRNTEAFF. DNA for the CDR3: TGTGCCAGCTCACCCACAAGGAACACTGAAGCTTTCTTT. The entire variable domain, with the rest obtained from reference TRBV18 and TRBJ1-1, is as follows: NAGVMQNPRHLVRRRGQEARLRCSPMKGHSHVYWYRQLPEEGLKFMVYLQKENIIDESGMPKERFSAEFPKEGPSILRIQQVVRGDSAAYFCASSPTRNTEAFFGQGTRLTVV.